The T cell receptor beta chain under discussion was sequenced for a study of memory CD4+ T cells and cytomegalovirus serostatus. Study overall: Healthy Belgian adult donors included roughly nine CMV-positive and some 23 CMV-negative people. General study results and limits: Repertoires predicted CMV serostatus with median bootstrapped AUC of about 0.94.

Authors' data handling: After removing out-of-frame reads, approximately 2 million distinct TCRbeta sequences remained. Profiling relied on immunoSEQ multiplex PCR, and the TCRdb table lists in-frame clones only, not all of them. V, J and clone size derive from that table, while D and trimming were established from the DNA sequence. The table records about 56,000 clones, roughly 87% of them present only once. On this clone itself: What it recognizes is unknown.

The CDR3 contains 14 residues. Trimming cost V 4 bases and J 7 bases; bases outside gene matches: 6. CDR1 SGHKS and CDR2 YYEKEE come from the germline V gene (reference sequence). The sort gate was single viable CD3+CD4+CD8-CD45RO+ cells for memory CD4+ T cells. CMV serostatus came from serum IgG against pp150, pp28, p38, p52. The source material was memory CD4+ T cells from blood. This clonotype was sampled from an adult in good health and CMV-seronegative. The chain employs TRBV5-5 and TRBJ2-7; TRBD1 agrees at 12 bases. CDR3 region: CASSGTGGAGEQYF. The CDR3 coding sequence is TGTGCCAGCAGCGGGACAGGGGGCGCGGGTGAGCAGTACTTC.